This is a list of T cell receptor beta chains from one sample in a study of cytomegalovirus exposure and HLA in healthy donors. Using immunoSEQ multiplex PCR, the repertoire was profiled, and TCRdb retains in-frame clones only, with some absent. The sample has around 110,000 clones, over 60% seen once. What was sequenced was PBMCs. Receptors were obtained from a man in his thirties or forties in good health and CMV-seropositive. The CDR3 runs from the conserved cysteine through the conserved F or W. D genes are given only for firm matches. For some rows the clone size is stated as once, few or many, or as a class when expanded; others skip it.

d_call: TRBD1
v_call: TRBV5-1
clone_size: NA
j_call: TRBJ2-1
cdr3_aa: CASRLTGRDNEQFF
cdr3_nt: TGCGCCAGCAGGCTGACAGGGCGAGACAATGAGCAGTTCTTC

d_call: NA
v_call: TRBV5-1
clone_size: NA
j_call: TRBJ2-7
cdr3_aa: CASSPGGTVSYEQYF
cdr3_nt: TGCGCCAGCAGCCCGGGGGGGACAGTCTCCTACGAGCAGTACTTC

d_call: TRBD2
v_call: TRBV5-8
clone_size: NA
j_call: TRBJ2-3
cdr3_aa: CASSLLRGVSTDTQYF
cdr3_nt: TGTGCCAGCAGCTTGCTGCGGGGGGTTAGCACAGATACGCAGTATTTT

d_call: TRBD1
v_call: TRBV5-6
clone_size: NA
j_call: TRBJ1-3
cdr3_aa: CAGSLGGQISGNTIYF
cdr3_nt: TGTGCCGGCAGCTTGGGGGGACAGATCTCTGGAAACACCATATATTTT

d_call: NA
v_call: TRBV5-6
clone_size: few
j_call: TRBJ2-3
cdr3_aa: CASSLVARGVTDTQYF
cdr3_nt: TGTGCCAGCAGCTTGGTCGCCAGGGGGGTGACAGATACGCAGTATTTT

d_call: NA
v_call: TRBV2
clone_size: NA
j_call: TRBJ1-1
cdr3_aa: CASSESRAEAFF
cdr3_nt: TGTGCCAGCAGTGAATCCAGGGCTGAAGCTTTCTTT

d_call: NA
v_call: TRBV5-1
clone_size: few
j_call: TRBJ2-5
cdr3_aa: CASSTEYQETQYF
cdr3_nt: TGCGCCAGCAGCACGGAGTACCAAGAGACCCAGTACTTC

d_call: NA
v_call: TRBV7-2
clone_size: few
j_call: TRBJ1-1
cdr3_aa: CASSWGGQDPAFF
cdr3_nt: TGTGCCAGCAGCTGGGGGGGGCAGGACCCAGCTTTCTTT

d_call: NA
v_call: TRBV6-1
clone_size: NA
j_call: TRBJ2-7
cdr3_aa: CASSEDLVVAYEQYF
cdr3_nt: TGTGCCAGCAGTGAAGACTTGGTGGTCGCCTACGAGCAGTACTTC

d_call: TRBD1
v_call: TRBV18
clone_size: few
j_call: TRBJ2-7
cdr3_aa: CASSPTGQGVHEQYF
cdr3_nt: TGTGCCAGCTCACCGACAGGACAGGGAGTTCACGAGCAGTACTTC

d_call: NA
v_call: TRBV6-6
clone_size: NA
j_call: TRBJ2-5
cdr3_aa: CASSLGLGGTGTQYF
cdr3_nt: TGTGCCAGCAGTCTTGGTCTTGGGGGGACCGGGACCCAGTACTTC

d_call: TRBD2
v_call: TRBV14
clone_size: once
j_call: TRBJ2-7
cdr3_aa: CASSQELAGGYEQYF
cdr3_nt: TGTGCCAGCAGCCAAGAACTAGCGGGGGGCTACGAGCAGTACTTC

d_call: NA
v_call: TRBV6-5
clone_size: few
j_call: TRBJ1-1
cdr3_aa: CASTLRGDTEAFF
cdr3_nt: TGTGCCAGCACTCTTCGGGGAGACACTGAAGCTTTCTTT

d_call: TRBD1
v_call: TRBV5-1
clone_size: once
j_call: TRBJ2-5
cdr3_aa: CASRSTGHLQETQYF
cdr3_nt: TGCGCCAGCAGGTCGACAGGGCATTTACAAGAGACCCAGTACTTC

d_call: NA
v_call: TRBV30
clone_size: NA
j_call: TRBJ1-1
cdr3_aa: CARGQMNTEAFF
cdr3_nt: TGTGCCCGAGGTCAAATGAACACTGAAGCTTTCTTT

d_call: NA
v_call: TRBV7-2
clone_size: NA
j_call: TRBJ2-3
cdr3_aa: CASSLGQGGADTQYF
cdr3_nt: TGTGCCAGCAGCTTAGGTCAGGGGGGAGCAGATACGCAGTATTTT

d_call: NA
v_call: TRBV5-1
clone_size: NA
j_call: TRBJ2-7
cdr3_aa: CASSLGRGANYEQYF
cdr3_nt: TGCGCCAGCAGCTTGGGCCGTGGGGCCAACTACGAGCAGTACTTC

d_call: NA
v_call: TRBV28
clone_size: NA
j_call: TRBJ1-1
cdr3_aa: CASSRQAGTEAFF
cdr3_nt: TGTGCCAGCAGTCGACAGGCGGGCACTGAAGCTTTCTTT

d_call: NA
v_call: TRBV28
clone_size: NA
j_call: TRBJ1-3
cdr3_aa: CASTGLGVSGRNTIYF
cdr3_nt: TGTGCCAGCACGGGACTCGGGGTTTCAGGGCGAAACACCATATATTTT

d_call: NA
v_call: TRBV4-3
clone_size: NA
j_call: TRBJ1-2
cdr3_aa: CASSQGLGLYGYTF
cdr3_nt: TGCGCCAGCAGCCAAGGCCTTGGCTTGTATGGCTACACCTTC

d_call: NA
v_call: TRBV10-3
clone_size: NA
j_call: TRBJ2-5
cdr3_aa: CAISESREGAQYF
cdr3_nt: TGTGCCATCAGTGAGTCGAGGGAGGGGGCCCAGTACTTC

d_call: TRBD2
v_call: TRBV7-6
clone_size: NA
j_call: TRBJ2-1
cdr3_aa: CASSGRTSGGPHEQFF
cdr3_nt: TGTGCCAGCAGCGGCCGGACTAGCGGGGGGCCGCATGAGCAGTTCTTC

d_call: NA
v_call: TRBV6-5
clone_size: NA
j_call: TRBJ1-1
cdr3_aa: CASSRLGPRDTEAFF
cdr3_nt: TGTGCCAGCAGCCGCCTAGGACCCAGGGACACTGAAGCTTTCTTT

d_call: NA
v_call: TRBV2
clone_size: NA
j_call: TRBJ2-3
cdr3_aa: CASSTEGTDTQYF
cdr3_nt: TGTGCCAGCAGTACTGAGGGCACAGATACGCAGTATTTT

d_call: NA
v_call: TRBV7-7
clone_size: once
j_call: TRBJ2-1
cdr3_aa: CASSLEVSSYNEQFF
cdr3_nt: TGTGCCAGCAGCTTAGAAGTCAGTTCCTACAATGAGCAGTTCTTC

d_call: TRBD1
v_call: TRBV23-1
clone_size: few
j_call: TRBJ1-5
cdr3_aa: CASSQLKDRDQPQHF
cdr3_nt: TGCGCCAGCAGTCAGCTAAAAGACAGGGACCAGCCCCAGCATTTT

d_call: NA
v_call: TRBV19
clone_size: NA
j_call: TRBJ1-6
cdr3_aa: CASSPGQYGSPLHF
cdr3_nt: TGTGCCAGTAGCCCTGGACAGTACGGTTCACCCCTCCACTTT

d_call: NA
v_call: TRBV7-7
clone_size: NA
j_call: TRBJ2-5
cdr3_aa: CASSQGQQGTETQYF
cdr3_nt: TGTGCCAGCAGCCAAGGCCAGCAGGGGACGGAGACCCAGTACTTC

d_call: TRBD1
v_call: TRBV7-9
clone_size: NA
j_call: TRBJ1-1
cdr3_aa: CASSSYRGPTEAFF
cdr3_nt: TGTGCCAGCAGCTCTTACAGGGGACCCACTGAAGCTTTCTTT

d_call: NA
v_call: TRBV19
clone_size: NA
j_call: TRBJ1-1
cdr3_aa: CASSNEAYTEAFF
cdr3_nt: TGTGCCAGTAGTAACGAAGCCTACACTGAAGCTTTCTTT

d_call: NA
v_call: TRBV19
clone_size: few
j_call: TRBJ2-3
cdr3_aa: CASSMAVGSLADTQYF
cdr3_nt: TGTGCCAGTAGTATGGCCGTGGGCAGCCTGGCAGATACGCAGTATTTT

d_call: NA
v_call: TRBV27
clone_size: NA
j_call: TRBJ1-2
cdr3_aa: CASSLSGLINYGYTF
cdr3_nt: TGTGCCAGCAGTTTATCGGGACTGATTAACTATGGCTACACCTTC

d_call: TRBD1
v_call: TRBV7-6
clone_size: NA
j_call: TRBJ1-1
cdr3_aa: CASSLLGQAVGTEAFF
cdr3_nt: TGTGCCAGCAGCTTACTTGGACAGGCAGTCGGAACTGAAGCTTTCTTT

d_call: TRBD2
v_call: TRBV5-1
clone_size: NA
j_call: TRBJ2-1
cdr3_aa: CASIASGGSYNEQFF
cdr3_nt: TGCGCCAGCATCGCTAGCGGGGGGTCGTACAATGAGCAGTTCTTC

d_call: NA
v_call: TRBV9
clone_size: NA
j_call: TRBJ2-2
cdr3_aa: CASSVLGEAGELFF
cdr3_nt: TGTGCCAGCAGCGTACTCGGGGAAGCCGGGGAGCTGTTTTTT

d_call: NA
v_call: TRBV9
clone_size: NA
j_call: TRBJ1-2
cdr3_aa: CASSARTENYGYTF
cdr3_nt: TGTGCCAGCAGCGCTAGGACAGAAAATTATGGCTACACCTTC

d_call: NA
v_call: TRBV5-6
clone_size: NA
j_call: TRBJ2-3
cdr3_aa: CASSPMWSQGNTQIRMYF
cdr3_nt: TGTGCCAGCAGCCCCATGTGGTCACAGGGTAATACGCAGATACGCATGTATTTT

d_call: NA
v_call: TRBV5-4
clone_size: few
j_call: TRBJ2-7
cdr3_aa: CASSRDIGLYEQYF
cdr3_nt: TGTGCCAGCAGCCGGGACATTGGCCTGTACGAGCAGTACTTC

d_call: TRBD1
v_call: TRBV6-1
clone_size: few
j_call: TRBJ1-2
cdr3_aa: CASSERGRGLNYGYTF
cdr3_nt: TGTGCCAGCAGTGAACGGGGCAGGGGGCTCAATTATGGCTACACCTTC

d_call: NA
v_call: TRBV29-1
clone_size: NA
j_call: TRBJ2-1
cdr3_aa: CSVVGRGSYNEQFF
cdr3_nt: TGCAGCGTTGTTGGGCGGGGCTCCTACAATGAGCAGTTCTTC

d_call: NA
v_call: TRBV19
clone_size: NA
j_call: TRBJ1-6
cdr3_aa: CASTVHRNSPLHF
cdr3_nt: TGTGCCAGTACCGTACACAGAAATTCACCCCTCCACTTT

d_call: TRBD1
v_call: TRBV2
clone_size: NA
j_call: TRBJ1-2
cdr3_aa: CAPEKGAASYTF
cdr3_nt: TGTGCCCCCGAGAAGGGGGCGGCGAGCTACACCTTC

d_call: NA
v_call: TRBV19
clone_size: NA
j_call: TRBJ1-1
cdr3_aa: CASSPPGVKNTEAFF
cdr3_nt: TGTGCCAGTAGTCCCCCAGGGGTAAAGAACACTGAAGCTTTCTTT

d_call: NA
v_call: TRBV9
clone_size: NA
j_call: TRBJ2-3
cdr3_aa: CASSPHGGGLGLTDTQYF
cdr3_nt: TGTGCCAGCAGCCCCCATGGGGGGGGGCTGGGTTTGACAGATACGCAGTATTTT

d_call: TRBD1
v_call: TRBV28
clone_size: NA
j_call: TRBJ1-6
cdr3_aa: CASLQGAGDSPLHF
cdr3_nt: TGTGCCAGCTTACAGGGGGCAGGGGATTCACCCCTCCACTTT

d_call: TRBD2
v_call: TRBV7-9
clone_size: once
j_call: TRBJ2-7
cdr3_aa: CASSSAGESSYEQYF
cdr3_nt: TGTGCCAGCAGCTCTGCGGGGGAGAGCTCCTACGAGCAGTACTTC

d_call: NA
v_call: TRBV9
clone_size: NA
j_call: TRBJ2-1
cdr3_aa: CASSVALHGSSYNEQFF
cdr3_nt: TGTGCCAGCAGCGTAGCCCTCCATGGGAGCTCCTACAATGAGCAGTTCTTC

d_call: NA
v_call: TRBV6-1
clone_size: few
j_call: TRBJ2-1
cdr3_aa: CASSTGGEYNEQFF
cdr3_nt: TGTGCCAGCAGTACAGGGGGGGAGTACAATGAGCAGTTCTTC

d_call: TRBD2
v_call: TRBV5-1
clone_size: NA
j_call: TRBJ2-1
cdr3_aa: CASSLVGGESGEQFF
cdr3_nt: TGCGCCAGCAGCTTGGTCGGGGGGGAATCTGGTGAGCAGTTCTTC

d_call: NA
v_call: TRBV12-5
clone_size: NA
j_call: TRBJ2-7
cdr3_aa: CASGLTAIGYEQYF
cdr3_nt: TGTGCTAGTGGTTTGACAGCAATAGGTTACGAGCAGTACTTC

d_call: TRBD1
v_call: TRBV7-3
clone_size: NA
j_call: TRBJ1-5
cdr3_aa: CASSMTGSNQPQHF
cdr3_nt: TGTGCCAGCAGCATGACAGGGTCGAATCAGCCCCAGCATTTT

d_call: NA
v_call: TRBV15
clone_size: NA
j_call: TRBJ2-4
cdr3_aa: CATSGRNVAKNIQYF
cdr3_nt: TGTGCCACCAGCGGGAGAAATGTGGCCAAAAACATTCAGTACTTC

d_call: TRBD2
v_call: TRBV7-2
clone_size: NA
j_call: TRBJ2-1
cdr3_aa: CASSDRAGGDEQFF
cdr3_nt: TGTGCCAGCAGCGATCGAGCGGGGGGGGATGAGCAGTTCTTC

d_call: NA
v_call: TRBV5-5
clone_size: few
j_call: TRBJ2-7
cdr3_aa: CASSLAGYGAGLAYEQYF
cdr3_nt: TGTGCCAGCAGCTTGGCCGGTTATGGGGCAGGGTTAGCCTACGAGCAGTACTTC

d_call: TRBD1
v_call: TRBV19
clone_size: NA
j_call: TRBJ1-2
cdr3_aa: CASSITGQGDGYTF
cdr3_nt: TGTGCCAGTAGTATAACTGGGCAGGGGGATGGCTACACCTTC

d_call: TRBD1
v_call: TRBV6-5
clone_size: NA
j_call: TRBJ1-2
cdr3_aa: CASSYSGRDRNYGYTF
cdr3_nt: TGTGCCAGCAGTTACTCGGGCCGGGACAGGAACTATGGCTACACCTTC